This T cell receptor (beta chain) originates from a study of early T cells in non-severe SARS-CoV-2 infection. The sample holds many counts of this clonotype. Per germline, CDR1 SQVTM and CDR2 ANQGSEA. CDR3 length: 12 amino acids. Trimming removed 5 bases from V and 8 bases from J, with 12 bases in between. TCRdb used MiXCR to reprocess the 5' RACE reads, holding one entry per CDR3 protein. The sample has 20,000 to 30,000 distinct CDR3 sequences; 3.5% to 4.5% are singletons. The clonotype was recovered from an adult who was a healthcare worker with PCR-confirmed SARS-CoV-2 infection or an uninfected control (not recorded which). The chain joins TRBV29-1 to TRBJ1-4; no clear D gene. The sample taken for sequencing was whole blood. The DNA of the CDR3 is TGCAGCGTTTTAGCGGGAGGAGAAAAACTGTTTTTT. The encoded protein is CSVLAGGEKLFF.